This T cell receptor (beta chain) was recovered during a study of cytomegalovirus exposure and HLA in healthy donors. No record exists of this donor's CMV serostatus. As to this clone: Its antigen is currently unknown.

Study-wide results and caveats: TCR beta chain V- and J-gene trimming was linked, in a later analysis, to a missense variant in DCLRE1C.

PCR involved 60 Vbeta and 13 Jbeta primers. TCRdb's copy holds only in-frame clones and misses some; the assay was immunoSEQ multiplex PCR. The sample has over 150,000 clones; over 80% are singletons. Sequencing was done on a sample of PBMCs. This receptor was taken from a human donor in good health.

CDR3 bases: TGTGCCAGCAGTGAAGTTTATTCGAACACTGAAGCTTTCTTT. It codes for CASSEVYSNTEAFF. The chain is built from TRBV2 and TRBJ1-1, with D unresolved. V was shortened by 1 base and J by 1 base, with 7 bases between the two germline ends. Germline values: CDR1 SNHLY, CDR2 FYNNEI. CDR3 length: 14 amino acids.